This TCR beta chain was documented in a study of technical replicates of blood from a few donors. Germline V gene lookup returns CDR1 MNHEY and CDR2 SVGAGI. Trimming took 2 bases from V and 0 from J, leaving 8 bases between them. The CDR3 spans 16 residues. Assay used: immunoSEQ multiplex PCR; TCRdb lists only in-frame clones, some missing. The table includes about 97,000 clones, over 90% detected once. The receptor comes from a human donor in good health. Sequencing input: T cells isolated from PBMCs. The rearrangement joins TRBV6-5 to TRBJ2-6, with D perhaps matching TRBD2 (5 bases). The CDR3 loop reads CASSYAGTSGANVLTF. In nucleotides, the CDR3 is TGTGCCAGCAGTTACGCGGGCACCTCTGGGGCCAACGTCCTGACTTTC.